A single sample is the source of the 8 T cell receptor beta chains below, sequenced in a study of cytotoxic CD8 clonotypes in ibrutinib-treated CLL. Sequenced by immunoSEQ multiplex PCR; TCRdb stores in-frame clones only, minus some. The sample lists over 140,000 clones; around 80% were seen once. The starting material was PBMCs, obtained after 36 months of ibrutinib treatment. Receptor source: a human donor with chronic lymphocytic leukemia.

J is TRBJ2-2 and V is TRBV18; D uncertain. In germline, CDR1 is KGHSH, CDR2 LQKENI. V gave up 1 base and J gave up 1 base, with 10 bases separating them. CDR3 length equals 16 residues. This CDR3 is CASSPRWEGNTGELFF. The CDR3 nucleotides are TGTGCCAGCTCACCACGCTGGGAAGGGAACACCGGGGAGCTGTTTTTT. The variable domain in full, completed from reference TRBV18 and TRBJ2-2, reads NAGVMQNPRHLVRRRGQEARLRCSPMKGHSHVYWYRQLPEEGLKFMVYLQKENIIDESGMPKERFSAEFPKEGPSILRIQQVVRGDSAAYFCASSPRWEGNTGELFFGEGSRLTVL.

The chain carries TRBV29-1 and TRBJ1-2; 9 nucleotides line up with TRBD1. CDR1 SQVTM and CDR2 ANQGSEA come from the germline V gene. The CDR3 consists of 13 residues. The V and J ends lost 7 bases and 5 bases, in that order; junction bases with no gene match: 8. CDR3 DNA: TGCAGCGGGGGGACAGGGCGTAGGTATGGCTACACCTTC. Its translation: CSGGTGRRYGYTF.

The chain combines TRBV5-4 with TRBJ1-2, with 7 bases lining up with TRBD1. The CDR3 extends over 15 amino acids. V lost 5 bases and J lost 5; bases outside the gene matches: 12. The germline V gene has CDR1 SGHNT and CDR2 YYREEE (reference sequence). This chain's CDR3 is CASRDDPGGVYGYTF. The CDR3 nucleotides are TGTGCCAGCAGGGACGACCCAGGGGGAGTGTATGGCTACACCTTC.

This chain links TRBV7-2 with TRBJ2-7; maybe TRBD2 (5 bases). Germline V lookup: CDR1 SGHTA, CDR2 FQGNSA. The CDR3 spans 14 residues. Trimming stripped 2 bases from V and 0 bases from J, with 8 bases between. This CDR3 reads CASSLSGNSYEQYF. The CDR3 DNA is TGTGCCAGCAGCTTAAGCGGAAACTCCTACGAGCAGTACTTC.

This chain joins TRBV10-1 and TRBJ1-2, with a possible D match to TRBD1 (5 bases). V was cut by 5 bases and J by 6 bases, with 10 bases left in between. CDR3 length: 12 residues. The V gene's germline CDR1 is WNHNN and CDR2 SYGVQD (reference sequence). The CDR3 region has the DNA TGCGCCAGCAGTTGGGACGGCAATGGCTACACCTTC. Protein sequence: CASSWDGNGYTF.

This clone was recorded only once. V and J are TRBV6-5 and TRBJ2-3; D call uncertain. V was trimmed by 0 bases and J by 6 bases, leaving 13 bases between them. The CDR3 is 15 amino acids. Per germline, CDR1 MNHEY and CDR2 SVGAGI. The CDR3 sequence is CASSYSGGGVDTQYF. The CDR3 DNA sequence: TGTGCCAGCAGTTACTCGGGCGGCGGTGTCGATACGCAGTATTTT.

This chain uses TRBV7-2 with TRBJ2-7, with D possibly matching TRBD2 (6 bases). Trimming shortened V by 3 bases and J by 0 bases, and 15 bases separated the two germline ends. This CDR3 contains 16 residues. Germline CDR1 and CDR2: SGHTA and FQGNSA. The CDR3 bases are TGTGCCAGCAGCTTGGAACCTTCTAGCGACTCCTACGAGCAGTACTTC. Protein product: CASSLEPSSDSYEQYF.

The chain links TRBV5-1 to TRBJ1-2, with TRBD1 as a possible D gene (6 bases). The V end was cut by 4 bases, the J end by 2 bases, with 9 bases between. This CDR3 spans 13 amino acids. Germline loops: CDR1 SGHRS, CDR2 YFSETQ. CDR3 sequence reads: CASSPRGNYGYTF. The DNA of the CDR3 is TGCGCCAGCAGCCCAAGGGGGAACTATGGCTACACCTTC.